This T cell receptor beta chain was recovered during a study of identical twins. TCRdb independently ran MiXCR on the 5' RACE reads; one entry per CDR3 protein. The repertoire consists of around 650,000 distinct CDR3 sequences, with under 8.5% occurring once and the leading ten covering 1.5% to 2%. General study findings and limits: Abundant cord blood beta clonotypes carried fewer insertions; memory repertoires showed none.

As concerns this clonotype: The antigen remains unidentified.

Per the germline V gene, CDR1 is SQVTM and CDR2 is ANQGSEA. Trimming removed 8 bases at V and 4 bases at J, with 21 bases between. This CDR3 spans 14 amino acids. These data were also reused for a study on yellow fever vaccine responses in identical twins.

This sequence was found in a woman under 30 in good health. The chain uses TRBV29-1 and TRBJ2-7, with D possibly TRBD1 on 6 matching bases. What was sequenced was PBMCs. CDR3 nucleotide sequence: TGCAGCCAAGAGGACAGCCTCCCAAGATACGAGCAGTACGTC. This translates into CSQEDSLPRYEQYV.